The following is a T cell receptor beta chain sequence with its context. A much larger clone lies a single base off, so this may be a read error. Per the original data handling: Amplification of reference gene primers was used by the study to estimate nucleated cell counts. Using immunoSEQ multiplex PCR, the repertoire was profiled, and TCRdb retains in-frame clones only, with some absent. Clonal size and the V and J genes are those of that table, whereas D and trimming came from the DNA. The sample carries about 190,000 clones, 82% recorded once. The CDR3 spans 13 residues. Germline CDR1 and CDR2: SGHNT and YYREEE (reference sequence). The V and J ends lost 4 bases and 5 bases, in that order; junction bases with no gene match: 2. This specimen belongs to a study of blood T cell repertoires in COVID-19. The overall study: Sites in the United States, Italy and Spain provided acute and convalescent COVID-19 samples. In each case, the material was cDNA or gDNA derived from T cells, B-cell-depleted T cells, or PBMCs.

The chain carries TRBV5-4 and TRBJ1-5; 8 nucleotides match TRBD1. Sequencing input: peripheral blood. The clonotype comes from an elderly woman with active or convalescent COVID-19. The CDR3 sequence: CASSQDRDQPQHF. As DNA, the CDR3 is TGTGCCAGCAGCCAGGACAGGGATCAGCCCCAGCATTTT.